This is a list of T cell receptor beta chains from one sample in a study of control samples from healthy donors and cancer patients. Produced via immunoSEQ multiplex PCR; TCRdb's table is partial and in-frame only. The table records 100,000 to 150,000 clones, about 93% of them present only once. Sequencing input: blood. The receptor set was obtained from a man aged 40-49 years in good health. The CDR3 runs from the conserved cysteine through the conserved F or W. A D gene is named only where the DNA matches it firmly. Where a row states a size, it is once, few, many or the class of an expanded clone; other rows omit it.

J: TRBJ1-3; D: NA; V: TRBV7-9; size: NA; DNA: TGTGCCAGCAGCCAAATACAAAACACCATATATTTT; CDR3: CASSQIQNTIYF
J: TRBJ2-4; D: NA; V: TRBV6-5; size: NA; DNA: TGTGCCAGCAGTTGGGGGGTTATGACCAAAAACATTCAGTACTTC; CDR3: CASSWGVMTKNIQYF
J: TRBJ2-1; D: NA; V: TRBV5-8; size: NA; DNA: TGTGCCAGCTCCAGGGGACCCAATGAGCAGTTCTTC; CDR3: CASSRGPNEQFF
J: TRBJ2-2; D: NA; V: TRBV9; size: NA; DNA: TGTGCCAGCAGCCTAATGAACACCGGGGAGCTGTTTTTT; CDR3: CASSLMNTGELFF
J: TRBJ1-4; D: NA; V: TRBV3-1/TRBV3-2; size: once; DNA: TGTGCCAGCAGTCCGAAAAGGGAAAAACTGTTTTTT; CDR3: CASSPKREKLFF
J: TRBJ2-6; D: TRBD1; V: TRBV7-6; size: NA; DNA: TGTGCCAGCAGCTTTGGGACAGGGGGGTACTCTGGGGCCAACGTCCTGACTTTC; CDR3: CASSFGTGGYSGANVLTF
J: TRBJ2-3; D: NA; V: TRBV29-1; size: NA; DNA: TGCAGCTACGGGCCTACTTCGGCAGATACGCAGTATTTT; CDR3: CSYGPTSADTQYF
J: TRBJ1-2; D: NA; V: TRBV3-1/TRBV3-2; size: NA; DNA: TGTGCCAGCAGCCAAGAAGGTCGGGCTCAAGGCTACACCTTC; CDR3: CASSQEGRAQGYTF
J: TRBJ1-2; D: NA; V: TRBV30; size: NA; DNA: TGTGCCTGGAGTGGGTCCTTATCAGAGGGCTACACCTTC; CDR3: CAWSGSLSEGYTF
J: TRBJ2-7; D: TRBD1; V: TRBV5-4; size: NA; DNA: TGTGCCAGCAGCAATCGGGACAGCCAAACGAAGCAGTACTTC; CDR3: CASSNRDSQTKQYF
J: TRBJ1-3; D: NA; V: TRBV6-2/TRBV6-3; size: NA; DNA: TGTGCCAGCAGCCCCACTCGAATCTCTGGAAACACCATATATTTT; CDR3: CASSPTRISGNTIYF
J: TRBJ1-5; D: NA; V: TRBV25-1; size: NA; DNA: TGTGCCAGCAGTGACAGGTTTGGACAGCCCCAGCATTTT; CDR3: CASSDRFGQPQHF
J: TRBJ2-7; D: NA; V: TRBV7-9; size: NA; DNA: TGTGCCAGCAGCATTACTGGGACCTACGAGCAGTACTTC; CDR3: CASSITGTYEQYF
J: TRBJ2-7; D: TRBD2; V: TRBV30; size: NA; DNA: TGTGCCTGGGATACGGGGGGCTACGAGCAGTACTTC; CDR3: CAWDTGGYEQYF
J: TRBJ2-2; D: NA; V: TRBV7-3; size: NA; DNA: TGTGCCAGCAGTCCCAACCGGGAAACAGCAAACACCGGGGAGCTGTTTTTT; CDR3: CASSPNRETANTGELFF
J: TRBJ2-7; D: NA; V: TRBV30; size: NA; DNA: TGTGCCTGGAGTGTAACTAGCTTGGTCGAGCAGTACTTC; CDR3: CAWSVTSLVEQYF
J: TRBJ1-6; D: TRBD1; V: TRBV6-1; size: NA; DNA: TGTGCCAGCAGTGAATTTTCCAGGGGGCGGTTTAATTCACCCCTCCACTTT; CDR3: CASSEFSRGRFNSPLHF
J: TRBJ2-5; D: TRBD2; V: TRBV11-2; size: NA; DNA: TGTGCCAGCAGCTCCTATAACACGGGAGGCGGAGAGACCCAGTACTTC; CDR3: CASSSYNTGGGETQYF
J: TRBJ1-1; D: NA; V: TRBV4-1; size: NA; DNA: TGCGCCAGCAGCGGGGGACACCCCTTGAACACTGAAGCTTTCTTT; CDR3: CASSGGHPLNTEAFF
J: TRBJ2-3; D: NA; V: TRBV5-6; size: NA; DNA: TGTGCCAGCAGCCGAACAGGCCCCGGCGATACGCAGTATTTT; CDR3: CASSRTGPGDTQYF